This record covers a single T cell receptor beta chain. Its recognized antigen is unknown. No clone much larger than this one lies a single base away; base qualities are absent. This record comes from a study of blood T cell repertoires in COVID-19 (dated by TCRdb to between 2020 and 2021). Regarding the complete study: Samples covering the acute and convalescent phases of COVID-19 were provided by collaborators in the United States, Italy and Spain. Sample metadata almost always included a de-identified subject ID, COVID-19 status, age in years and sex. The repertoires were released in a freely available public database intended as a resource for research on the immune response to SARS-CoV-2. Subjects who had been exposed to COVID-19, were actively infected with it, or had recovered from it provided the deeply sampled blood TCRbeta repertoires that made up the dataset. The samples were drawn from two sources: the first 160 participants of the ongoing ImmuneRACE study, and about 1,300 subjects contributed by 6 global collaborators. Where available, HLA class I and class II types were taken from metadata supplied by the sample provider and were not determined by assay-based typing. The material from the prospective study consisted of cDNA or gDNA derived from T cells, B-cell-depleted T cells, or PBMCs. Beyond this particular receptor, the publication reports: The amount of clinical and demographic metadata varied by source and participant and was provided uncurated.

The immunoSEQ Assay, a bias-controlled multiplex PCR, was used to amplify TCRbeta CDR3 regions from genomic DNA. The study's processing was this. Nucleated cell counts per sample were estimated from amplification of reference gene primers within the assay. To quantify the absolute abundance of each unique TCRbeta CDR3 rearrangement, sequence reads were collapsed and filtered. For each sample, productive Simpson clonality was calculated as the square root of Simpson's diversity index over productive rearrangements. Entries here come from immuneACCESS through TCRdb and include only in-frame sequences with V and J called. Some clones fail to appear in such tables; in the studies checked, an unresolved V gene covers under half of the shortfall, and the cause of the remainder is unknown. V, J and clone size reflect that table, while D and trimming were determined from the DNA. This sample holds about 160,000 clones; roughly 91% were observed only once. 3.5% to 5% of the sample is taken by the ten largest.

A distance of 6 bases separates the germline ends of V and J, which lose 0 bases and 4 bases respectively. The CDR1 and CDR2 encoded by the germline V gene are MNHEY and SVGAGI. Reading from cysteine to phenylalanine, the CDR3 counts 13 amino acids. Only the CDR3 region is kept as DNA, spanning 39 bases read in frame from base 1. The collaborating institutions used their own protocols to collect whole blood in K2EDTA tubes. For TCRbeta analysis, collaborators shipped samples in one of three forms: frozen whole blood, isolated PBMCs, or DNA extracted from either of those sample types. This TCR was recovered from a woman in her forties or fifties with acute or convalescent COVID-19. The V and J segments used are TRBV6-5 and TRBJ1-2, with the D gene not clear enough to name. The sequenced material came from peripheral blood. The CDR3 loop reads CASSYSSVYGYTF. The bases are TGTGCCAGCAGTTACTCCTCCGTCTATGGCTACACCTTC.